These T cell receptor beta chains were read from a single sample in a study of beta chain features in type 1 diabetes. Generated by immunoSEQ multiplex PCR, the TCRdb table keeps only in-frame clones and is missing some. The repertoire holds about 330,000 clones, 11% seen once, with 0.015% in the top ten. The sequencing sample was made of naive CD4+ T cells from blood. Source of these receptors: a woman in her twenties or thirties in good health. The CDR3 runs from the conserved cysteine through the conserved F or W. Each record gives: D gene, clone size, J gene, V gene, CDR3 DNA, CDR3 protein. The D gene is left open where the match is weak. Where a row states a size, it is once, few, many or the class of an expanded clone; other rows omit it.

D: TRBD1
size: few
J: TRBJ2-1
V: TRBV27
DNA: TGTGCCAGCAACAGGGGAATGTACAATGAGCAGTTCTTC
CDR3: CASNRGMYNEQFF

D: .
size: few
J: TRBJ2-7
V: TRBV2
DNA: TGTGCCAGCAAGATAGGGACTGTAGCCTACGAGCAGTACTTC
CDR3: CASKIGTVAYEQYF

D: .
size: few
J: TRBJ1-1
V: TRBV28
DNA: TGTGCCAGCAGTTTACCGACAGTTAACACTGAAGCTTTCTTT
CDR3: CASSLPTVNTEAFF

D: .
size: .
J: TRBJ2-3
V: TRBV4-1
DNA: TGCGCCAGCAGCCCAAGCGGTACTAGCACAGATACGCAGTATTTT
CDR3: CASSPSGTSTDTQYF

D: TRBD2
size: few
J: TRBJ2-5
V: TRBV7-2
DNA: TGTGCCAGCAGCTTAGTGAGGGCGGGAGTGGGGGAGACCCAGTACTTC
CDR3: CASSLVRAGVGETQYF

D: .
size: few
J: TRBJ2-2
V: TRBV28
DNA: TGTGCCAGCAGACGAGACACCGGGGAGCTGTTTTTT
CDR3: CASRRDTGELFF

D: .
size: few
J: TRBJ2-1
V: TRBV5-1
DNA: TGCGCCAGCAGCTTGGAAGCAGGAACATACAATGAGCAGTTCTTC
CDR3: CASSLEAGTYNEQFF

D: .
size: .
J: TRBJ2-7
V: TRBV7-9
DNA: TGTGCCAGCATAGCTAACAACGAGCAGTACTTC
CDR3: CASIANNEQYF

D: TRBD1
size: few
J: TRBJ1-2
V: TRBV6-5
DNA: TGTGCCAGCAGTCGGACAGGGAACTATGGCTACACCTTC
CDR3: CASSRTGNYGYTF

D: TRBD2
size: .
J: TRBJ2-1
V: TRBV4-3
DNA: TGCGCCAGCAGGGTGGCGGGAGGCAGAGGCGAGCAGTTCTTC
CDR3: CASRVAGGRGEQFF

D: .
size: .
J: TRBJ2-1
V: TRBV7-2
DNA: TGTGCCAGCAGCTTGCAGGGGGGCGAGCAGTTCTTC
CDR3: CASSLQGGEQFF

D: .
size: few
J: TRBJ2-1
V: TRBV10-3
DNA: TGTGCCATCAGTGGACAGGGAGGTAGTGAGCAGTTCTTC
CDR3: CAISGQGGSEQFF

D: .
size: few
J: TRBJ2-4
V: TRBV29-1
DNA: TGCAGCGTTGCGCAGGGAGGAAACATTCAGTACTTC
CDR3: CSVAQGGNIQYF

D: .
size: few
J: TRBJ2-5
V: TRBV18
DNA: TGTGCCAGCTCAATCAGGACAGATCAAGAGACCCAGTACTTC
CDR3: CASSIRTDQETQYF

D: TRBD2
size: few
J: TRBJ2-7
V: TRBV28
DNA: TGTGCCAGCAGCGGGACATCGGGACTAGCGGGATCTCTAGGTGAGCAGTACTTC
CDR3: CASSGTSGLAGSLGEQYF

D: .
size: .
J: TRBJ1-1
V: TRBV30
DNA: TGTGCCTGGAGTGTCGTTGGGGGGGGGTTGATGCACACTGAAGCTTTCTTT
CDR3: CAWSVVGGGLMHTEAFF

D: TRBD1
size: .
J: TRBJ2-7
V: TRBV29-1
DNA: TGCAGCGTAAACATGGACAGGACGGGACGGTACGAGCAGTACTTC
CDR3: CSVNMDRTGRYEQYF

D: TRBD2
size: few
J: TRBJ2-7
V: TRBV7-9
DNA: TGTGCCAGCAGCTTAGGCGGGGGCTCCTACGAGCAGTACTTC
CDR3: CASSLGGGSYEQYF

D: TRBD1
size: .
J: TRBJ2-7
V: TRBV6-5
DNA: TGTGCCAGCAAGGAGGGACAGGGGGCGACCCAGCAGTACTTC
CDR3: CASKEGQGATQQYF

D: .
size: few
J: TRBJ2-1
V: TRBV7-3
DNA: TGTGCCAGCAGCAAAGAACGGAGGGCCGATGAGCAGTTCTTC
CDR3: CASSKERRADEQFF

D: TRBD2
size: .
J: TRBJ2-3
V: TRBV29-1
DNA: TGCAGCGTTGAAGAGGCTAGCGGGAGTCTTGATACGCAGTATTTT
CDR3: CSVEEASGSLDTQYF

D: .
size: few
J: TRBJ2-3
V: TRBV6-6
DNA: TGTGCCAGCAGTGTCCGCAGGGGAGATACGCAGTATTTT
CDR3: CASSVRRGDTQYF

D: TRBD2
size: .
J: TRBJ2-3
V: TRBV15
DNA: TGTGCCACCAGGTTTAGCGGGGGCCGCACAGATACGCAGTATTTT
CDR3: CATRFSGGRTDTQYF

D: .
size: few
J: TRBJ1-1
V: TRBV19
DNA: TGTGCCAGTAGAAGACAGGACCTTAGAGCTTTCTTT
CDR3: CASRRQDLRAFF

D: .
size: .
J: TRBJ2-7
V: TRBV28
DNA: TGTGCCAGCAGTCGATCTACCTACGAGCAGTACTTC
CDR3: CASSRSTYEQYF

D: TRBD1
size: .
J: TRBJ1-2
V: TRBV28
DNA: TGTGCCACCCGGACAGGGTCCGGGTCTGGCTACACCTTC
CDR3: CATRTGSGSGYTF

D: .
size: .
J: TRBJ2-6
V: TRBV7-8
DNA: TGTGCCAGCGGAGTGACTGGGGCCAACGTCCTGACTTTC
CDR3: CASGVTGANVLTF

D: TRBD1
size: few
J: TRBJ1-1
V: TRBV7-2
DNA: TGTGCCAGCAGCTTATCGGGGACAGTGAACACTGAAGCTTTCTTT
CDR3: CASSLSGTVNTEAFF

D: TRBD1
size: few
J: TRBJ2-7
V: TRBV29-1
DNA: TGCAGACCTTCTACCAGGGGGCCCTACGAGCAGTACTTC
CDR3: CRPSTRGPYEQYF

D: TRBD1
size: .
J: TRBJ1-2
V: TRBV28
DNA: TGTGCCAGCAGTCCCTCGGACAGGGGAGGCGGCTACACCTTC
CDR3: CASSPSDRGGGYTF

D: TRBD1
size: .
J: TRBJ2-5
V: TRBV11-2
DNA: TGTGCCAGCAGCTTAGGGGACAGGTTACAAGAGACCCAGTACTTC
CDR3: CASSLGDRLQETQYF

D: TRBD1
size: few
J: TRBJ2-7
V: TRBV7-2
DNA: TGTGCCAGCAGCCGGACAGGGGGCGTCGACGAGCAGTACTTC
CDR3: CASSRTGGVDEQYF

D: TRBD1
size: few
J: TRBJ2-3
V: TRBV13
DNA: TGTGCCAGCAGCCCCCCAGGGGGTACGCAGTATTTT
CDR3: CASSPPGGTQYF

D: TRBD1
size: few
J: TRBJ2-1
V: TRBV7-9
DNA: TGTGCCAGCAACCCGAGGACAGGGGCTGGTGAGCAGTTCTTC
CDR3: CASNPRTGAGEQFF

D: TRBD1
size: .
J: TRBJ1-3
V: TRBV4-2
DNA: TGTGCCAGCAGCCAAGCCTCAATGGGGACAGTTGGAAACACCATATATTTT
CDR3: CASSQASMGTVGNTIYF

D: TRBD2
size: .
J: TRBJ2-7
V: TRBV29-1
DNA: TGCAGCGCGGGACTAGCGGGAGGGCCCTACGAGCAGTACTTC
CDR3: CSAGLAGGPYEQYF

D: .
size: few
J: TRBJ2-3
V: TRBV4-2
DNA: TGTGCCAGCAGCCAAGCTGGGACTAGCACAGATACGCAGTATTTT
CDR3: CASSQAGTSTDTQYF

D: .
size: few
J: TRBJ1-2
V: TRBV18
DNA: TGTGCCAGCTCACCACAAAGAGAGTCTAACTATGGCTACACCTTC
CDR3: CASSPQRESNYGYTF

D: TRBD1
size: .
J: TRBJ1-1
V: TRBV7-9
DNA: TGTGCCAGCAGCCCCAGGGGGGACACTGAAGCTTTCTTT
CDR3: CASSPRGDTEAFF

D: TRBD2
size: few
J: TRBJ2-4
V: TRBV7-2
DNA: TGTGCCAGCAGCTTAGCGGGACTAGCTATCGAGAAAGAAGACATTCAGTACTTC
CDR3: CASSLAGLAIEKEDIQYF

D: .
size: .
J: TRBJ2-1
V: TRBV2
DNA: TGTGCCAGCAGGGTGAGCCTCGGGCAGTTCTTC
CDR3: CASRVSLGQFF